Presented here are 11 T cell receptor beta chains from one specimen sequenced in a study of T cells in tuberculosis. Profiled with immunoSEQ multiplex PCR; TCRdb holds only in-frame clones, not every one. The repertoire holds about 30,000 clones, with around 94% as singletons. Sequencing was done on a sample of PBMCs. These TCRs come from a donor between 10 and 29 years old with latent tuberculosis or without tuberculosis infection.

This clone was detected once. The chain recombines TRBV28 with TRBJ2-3; no definite D call. The CDR3 is 14 residues long. Germline CDR1 MDHEN, CDR2 SYDVKM. Trimming cost V 6 bases and J 1 base, with 11 bases left between them. CDR3 in DNA: TGTGCCAGCAGGATCTACTTCGGCACAGATACGCAGTATTTT. It encodes CASRIYFGTDTQYF.

On this clone: The sample carries other DNA sequences with the same CDR3. The rearrangement joins TRBV27 to TRBJ2-6; 7 positions match TRBD2. The germline CDR1 and CDR2 sequences are MNHEY and SMNVEV (reference sequence). This CDR3 contains 15 residues. The trim removed 2 bases at V and 2 bases at J, leaving 0 bases unmatched. The CDR3 here is CASSLGGAGANVLTF. As DNA, the CDR3 is TGTGCCAGCAGTTTAGGGGGGGCTGGGGCCAACGTCCTGACTTTC.

This chain uses TRBV6-5 with TRBJ1-1; D is ambiguous. Trimming pared 6 bases from V and 1 base from J, leaving 12 bases between. The CDR3 has 14 residues. Germline values: CDR1 MNHEY, CDR2 SVGAGI. The CDR3 protein is CASSKYYRNTEAFF. CDR3 bases: TGTGCCAGCAGCAAGTACTACCGGAACACTGAAGCTTTCTTT.

J is TRBJ1-2 and V is TRBV4-1, with TRBD1 matching 7 bases. The CDR3 has 15 residues. J lost 1 base, V lost 6 bases, and 8 bases had no gene match. The V gene's germline CDR1 is MGHRA and CDR2 YSYEKL. The CDR3 DNA reads as TGCGCCAGCAGACTTTCAGACAGGGATAACTATGGCTACACCTTC. It is translated as CASRLSDRDNYGYTF.

The chain has TRBV27 and TRBJ1-5; 8 bases map to TRBD1. With V trimmed by 2 bases and J by 7 bases, 1 base remained unmatched. The germline V gene has CDR1 MNHEY and CDR2 SMNVEV (reference sequence). The length of the CDR3 is 13 residues. For the CDR3, the DNA is TGTGCCAGCAGTTTAACAGGGGGACAGCCCCAGCATTTT. This codes for CASSLTGGQPQHF.

The CDR3 DNA reads as TGTGCCAGCAGCTTTTCAGGGACAGGGACAGATACGCAGTATTTT. Protein: CASSFSGTGTDTQYF. The rearrangement joins TRBV7-9 to TRBJ2-3; 9 bases are a match to TRBD1. Germline V gives CDR1 SEHNR, CDR2 FQNEAQ (reference sequence). V shed 3 bases and J 3 bases; nucleotides not matched to a gene: 4. CDR3 size: 15 residues.

V and J are TRBV2 and TRBJ2-3; 9 nucleotides match TRBD1. Germline CDR1 is SNHLY and CDR2 is FYNNEI. Trimming removed 5 bases from V and 6 bases from J; junction bases left unmatched: 3. This CDR3 is built from 13 residues. CDR3 nucleotides: TGTGCCAGCAGTCCCGGGACAGGGGATACGCAGTATTTT. It yields the protein CASSPGTGDTQYF.

This CDR3 reads CASSPQVRNTEAFF. The CDR3, as DNA: TGTGCCAGCTCACCCCAGGTGAGAAACACTGAAGCTTTCTTT. This chain uses TRBV18 with TRBJ1-1; D is uncertain. Germline CDR1 KGHSH, CDR2 LQKENI. The CDR3 is 14 amino acids. Trimming took 3 bases from V and 2 from J, leaving 10 bases between them.

The chain uses TRBV28 and TRBJ2-7; maybe TRBD2 (5 bases). CDR1 is MDHEN and CDR2 is SYDVKM in the germline V gene. The CDR3 runs 12 residues. V lost 6 bases and J lost 7, with 13 bases in between. The chain's CDR3 is CASRNIGGEQYF. In DNA form, the CDR3 reads TGTGCCAGCAGAAATATTGGCGGGGAGCAGTACTTC.

This clone was recorded once. The chain couples TRBV6-4 to TRBJ2-1; 13 nucleotides agree with TRBD2. CDR1 MRHNA and CDR2 SNTAGT come from the germline V gene. This CDR3 is 15 amino acids long. Unmatched junction bases numbered 2, after V lost 0 bases and J lost 9 bases. CDR3: CASSDSLAGGAEQFF. The CDR3, as DNA: TGTGCCAGCAGTGACTCACTAGCGGGAGGGGCTGAGCAGTTCTTC.

V gene TRBV27 combines with J gene TRBJ2-2, with TRBD2 matching over 13 bases. The germline gives CDR1 MNHEY, CDR2 SMNVEV (reference sequence). V lost 7 bases to trimming and J lost 1 base; unmatched junction nucleotides: 15. The CDR3 length is 20 residues. The DNA for the CDR3 is TGTGCCAGCACCAACCCCGGTGGACTAGCGGGAGTCGGGAACACCGGGGAGCTGTTTTTT. Translation: CASTNPGGLAGVGNTGELFF.